A single sample is the source of the 14 T cell receptor beta chains below, sequenced in a study of shared clonotypes between healthy human individuals. The protocol was immunoSEQ multiplex PCR, while the TCRdb copy is restricted to in-frame clones and leaves out a portion. The table has 780,000 or so clones, approximately 77% seen once. Material for sequencing was memory CD4+ T cells sorted from blood. Subset here: CD45RA-negative fraction. The receptors originated from a woman younger than 45 in good health.

V and J are TRBV19 and TRBJ1-2, with D uncertain. Germline CDR1 reads LNHDA; CDR2 reads SQIVND (reference sequence). Trimming left V 5 bases short and J 8 bases short, with 15 bases between. The CDR3 is 13 residues long. The CDR3 is CASSGQEYRGYTF. As DNA, the CDR3 is TGTGCCAGTAGTGGGCAGGAATACCGAGGCTACACCTTC.

The chain carries TRBV6-5 and TRBJ1-2, with D unclear. This CDR3 is 13 amino acids long. The ends were cut back, 4 bases at V and 3 bases at J, with 9 bases in the middle. In germline, CDR1 is MNHEY, CDR2 SVGAGI. CDR3: CASSSLYDYGYTF. CDR3 DNA sequence: TGTGCCAGCAGTTCTCTATACGACTATGGCTACACCTTC.

The rearrangement joins TRBV5-1 to TRBJ2-1; D gene unclear. Germline V gene sequence: CDR1 SGHRS, CDR2 YFSETQ. Trimming stripped 2 bases from V and 0 bases from J, with 9 bases between. This CDR3 has 15 residues. In DNA, the CDR3 is TGCGCCAGCAGCTTTGACTTACCCTCCTACAATGAGCAGTTCTTC. Residues: CASSFDLPSYNEQFF.

The chain is built from TRBV14 and TRBJ2-7; no clear D. Trimming stripped 1 base from V and 4 bases from J, with 5 bases between. The germline V gene has CDR1 SGHDN and CDR2 FVKESK. This CDR3 has 12 residues. The CDR3 DNA sequence: TGTGCCAGCAGCCAAGCGTGGTACGAGCAGTACTTC. Its protein product is CASSQAWYEQYF.

V gene TRBV23-1 combines with J gene TRBJ2-7; 13 bases match TRBD2. TRBV23-1 is identified as an open reading frame with a role that is uncertain. The CDR3 is made up of 18 amino acids. Trimming removed 3 bases from V and 3 bases from J; junction bases left unmatched: 11. CDR3 protein: CASSHRTSGRASGYEQYF. As DNA, the CDR3 is TGCGCCAGCAGTCACCGAACTAGCGGGAGGGCCTCCGGCTACGAGCAGTACTTC.

In this sample, this clone turned up a few times. This rearrangement joins TRBV4-2 to TRBJ1-1; possible D gene TRBD1, 5 bases. This CDR3 comprises 14 residues. The V and J ends lost 3 bases and 4 bases respectively, with 12 bases between them. Looked up from germline, CDR1 is LGHNA and CDR2 is YNFKEQ. The CDR3, as DNA: TGTGCCAGCAGCCATGATAAGAGGGGCACTGAAGCTTTCTTT. Translation gives CASSHDKRGTEAFF.

In this sample, this clone turned up a few times. This chain uses TRBV30 with TRBJ1-5; possibly TRBD1 for D (6 bases). Germline V gene data show CDR1 as GTSNPN and CDR2 as SVGIG (reference sequence). This CDR3 region has 14 residues. V gave up 1 base and J gave up 11 bases, with 18 bases separating them. CDR3 coding DNA: TGTGCCTGGAGTGACAGGGCGAGCTCGACTGCCCAGCATTTT. Its protein is CAWSDRASSTAQHF.

The chain uses TRBV29-1 and TRBJ2-5, with D possibly matching TRBD1 (6 bases). Trimming took 3 bases from V and 5 from J, leaving 10 bases between them. The germline V gene encodes CDR1 SQVTM and CDR2 ANQGSEA. This CDR3 comprises 12 residues. The CDR3 DNA reads as TGCAGCGTTGAGACCAGGGGCGAGACCCAGTACTTC. Translating it yields CSVETRGETQYF. The whole variable domain, filled in from reference TRBV29-1 and TRBJ2-5, reads SAVISQKPSRDICQRGTSLTIQCQVDSQVTMMFWYRQQPGQSLTLIATANQGSEATYESGFVIDKFPISRPNLTFSTLTVSNMSPEDSSIYLCSVETRGETQYFGPGTRLLVL.

This chain uses TRBV10-3 with TRBJ1-3, with TRBD1 matching over 8 bases. The CDR3 loop spans 14 amino acids. The V gene's germline CDR1 is ENHRY and CDR2 SYGVKD. Germline trimming cut 4 bases from V and 5 bases from J; bases unmatched to any gene: 4. CDR3 nucleotide sequence: TGTGCCATCAGTGCGGACAGGGATAGAAACACCATATATTTT. This sequence encodes CAISADRDRNTIYF.

The V and J genes are TRBV29-1 and TRBJ1-4; TRBD1 matches at 8 bases. Per the germline V gene, CDR1 is SQVTM and CDR2 is ANQGSEA. The CDR3 is 13 amino acids. Trimming cost V 2 bases and J 8 bases; bases outside gene matches: 4. The DNA of the CDR3 is TGCAGCGTTGAACAGGGGGCCGGGGAAAAACTGTTTTTT. This translates into CSVEQGAGEKLFF.

This sequence joins TRBV2 and TRBJ1-5; 7 bases align to TRBD1. V was pared by 6 bases and J by 6 bases, with 8 bases of the junction left unmatched. Germline V gene lookup returns CDR1 SNHLY and CDR2 FYNNEI. This CDR3 contains 14 residues. CDR3 in DNA: TGTGCCAGCAGGGGACAGTTAGAAGGTCAGCCCCAGCATTTT. The encoded protein is CASRGQLEGQPQHF.

This rearrangement joins TRBV2 to TRBJ2-1; D remains ambiguous. Per germline, CDR1 SNHLY and CDR2 FYNNEI. The CDR3 covers 14 residues. Between the trimmed V and J ends, which lost 7 bases and 0 bases, there was a span of 10 bases. This CDR3 reads CASTIRVSYNEQFF. CDR3 nucleotides: TGTGCCAGCACTATTAGGGTCTCCTACAATGAGCAGTTCTTC.

The rearrangement links TRBV2 to TRBJ2-3, with D tentatively TRBD2 (6 bases). Germline CDR1 is SNHLY and CDR2 is FYNNEI. The CDR3 is 17 amino acids. V lost 6 bases to trimming and J lost 0 bases, with 19 bases between them. The DNA of the CDR3 is TGTGCCAGCAGGTTCTCGGAGGACTATAAAAGCACAGATACGCAGTATTTT. Amino acids: CASRFSEDYKSTDTQYF.

The gene calls are TRBV2 and TRBJ2-1; 9 nucleotides agree with TRBD1. The CDR3 consists of 15 residues. Per germline, CDR1 SNHLY and CDR2 FYNNEI. The V and J ends lost 3 bases and 10 bases, in that order; junction bases with no gene match: 10. The CDR3 DNA follows: TGTGCCAGCAGTGAGCTTGGGACAGGGAAAGGAGAGCAGTTCTTC. It encodes CASSELGTGKGEQFF.